This is a list of T cell receptor beta chains from one sample in a study of shared clonotypes between healthy human individuals. Libraries were prepared by immunoSEQ multiplex PCR; TCRdb keeps only in-frame clonotypes and omits some of them. The sample has approximately 2.5 million clones, approximately 93% seen once. The material sequenced was naive CD4+ T cells from PBMCs. Receptors originate from a man aged 18-30 years in good health. Some clones in this sample may be carry-over from other donors' samples. The CDR3 runs from the conserved cysteine through the conserved F or W. The D gene is left open where the match is weak. Not every row has a clone size; where given, it reads once, few, many or a size class.

>TRBV2|TRBJ2-1|NA|TRBD2
CASSRLAEVDEQFF
TGTGCCAGCAGTCGGCTAGCGGAAGTCGATGAGCAGTTCTTC
>TRBV7-9|TRBJ2-3|NA|TRBD1
CASSREGARWGTQYF
TGTGCCAGCAGCCGAGAGGGGGCTCGATGGGGTACGCAGTATTTT
>TRBV5-1|TRBJ2-3|NA|TRBD2
CATGTSRTDTQYF
TGCGCCACAGGGACTAGCAGAACAGATACGCAGTATTTT
>TRBV11-2|TRBJ2-7|NA|TRBD2
CASSLYRGSMTYEQYF
TGTGCCAGCAGCTTATACCGCGGGAGTATGACCTACGAGCAGTACTTC
>TRBV12-5|TRBJ2-2|NA|TRBD1
CASGLVLSTGTGELFF
TGTGCTAGTGGTTTGGTATTGTCGACAGGGACCGGGGAGCTGTTTTTT
>TRBV11-1|TRBJ2-3|NA|TRBD2
CASSLSTSGRASDTQYF
TGTGCCAGCAGTCTGTCGACTAGCGGGAGAGCCTCGGATACGCAGTATTTT
>TRBV2|TRBJ2-2|NA|TRBD2
CANKLAGTGELFF
TGTGCCAACAAATTAGCGGGCACCGGGGAGCTGTTTTTT
>TRBV19|TRBJ1-4|NA|NA
CASRPRVPEEKLFF
TGTGCCAGTAGGCCCAGGGTTCCTGAGGAAAAACTGTTTTTT
>TRBV6-5|TRBJ2-7|NA|NA
CASSYPPRNEQYF
TGTGCCAGCAGTTATCCCCCTCGCAACGAGCAGTACTTC
>TRBV27|TRBJ2-1|NA|NA
CASSLFQGGVNEQFF
TGTGCCAGCAGTTTATTCCAGGGGGGAGTCAATGAGCAGTTCTTC
>TRBV6-6|TRBJ1-1|NA|NA
CASRARGTFTEAFF
TGTGCCAGCAGAGCTCGGGGGACGTTCACTGAAGCTTTCTTT
>TRBV5-1|TRBJ2-5|NA|NA
CASSQTSMVETQYF
TGCGCCAGCAGCCAGACTAGTATGGTAGAGACCCAGTACTTC
>TRBV18|TRBJ1-5|NA|NA
CASSPPGIGQPQHF
TGTGCCAGCTCACCACCGGGGATCGGCCAGCCCCAGCATTTT
>TRBV11-3|TRBJ1-1|few|NA
CASSAGPMNTEAFF
TGTGCCAGCAGCGCTGGACCGATGAACACTGAAGCTTTCTTT
>TRBV2|TRBJ2-1|NA|NA
CASSGQYYNEQFF
TGTGCCAGCAGTGGGCAGTACTACAATGAGCAGTTCTTC
>TRBV7-2|TRBJ2-7|NA|TRBD1
CASSPGTGAYEQYF
TGTGCCAGCAGCCCGGGGACAGGGGCCTACGAGCAGTACTTC
>TRBV5-4|TRBJ2-4|NA|NA
CASSNGQINIQYF
TGTGCCAGCAGCAACGGACAGATAAACATTCAGTACTTC
>TRBV7-6|TRBJ2-2|NA|TRBD1
CASSNRDRGAGELFF
TGTGCCAGCAGCAACCGGGACAGGGGGGCCGGGGAGCTGTTTTTT
>TRBV5-4|TRBJ2-7|NA|TRBD2
CASSSTTSGSYEQYF
TGTGCCAGCAGCTCCACGACTAGCGGATCCTACGAGCAGTACTTC
>TRBV2|TRBJ1-1|NA|NA
CAANPGTTEAFF
TGTGCCGCCAACCCGGGGACCACTGAAGCTTTCTTT
>TRBV19|TRBJ1-5|few|NA
CASSAGAGSQPQHF
TGTGCCAGTAGCGCCGGTGCGGGGAGTCAGCCCCAGCATTTT
>TRBV19|TRBJ2-7|NA|TRBD1
CASSIVRTGGEQYF
TGTGCCAGTAGTATAGTACGGACAGGCGGGGAGCAGTACTTC
>TRBV5-1|TRBJ2-7|NA|NA
CASSLRRAEEQYF
TGCGCCAGCAGCTTACGCAGGGCGGAAGAGCAGTACTTC
>TRBV2|TRBJ2-7|NA|NA
CASRPDGDEQYF
TGTGCCAGCAGACCGGACGGGGACGAGCAGTACTTC
>TRBV10-3|TRBJ2-3|NA|TRBD2
CAISDGGILSDTQYF
TGTGCCATCAGTGACGGGGGGATTTTATCAGATACGCAGTATTTT
>TRBV28|TRBJ2-2|NA|NA
CASSSGGAQRFGELFF
TGTGCCAGCAGCTCTGGGGGGGCCCAAAGGTTCGGGGAGCTGTTTTTT
>TRBV29-1|TRBJ2-5|NA|TRBD2
CSGTSANQETQYF
TGCAGCGGGACTAGCGCCAACCAAGAGACCCAGTACTTC
>TRBV28|TRBJ1-2|NA|TRBD1
CASSPRQDRDYGYTF
TGTGCCAGCAGTCCAAGACAGGACAGGGATTATGGCTACACCTTC
>TRBV11-3|TRBJ2-1|NA|NA
CASSSEASSYNEQFF
TGTGCCAGCAGCTCCGAAGCTTCTTCCTACAATGAGCAGTTCTTC
>TRBV2|TRBJ2-3|NA|TRBD2
CASQGGGTSLLGADTQYF
TGTGCCAGTCAAGGAGGAGGGACTAGCCTTCTGGGGGCAGATACGCAGTATTTT
>TRBV7-9|TRBJ2-2|NA|NA
CASSFRAGTGELFF
TGTGCCAGCAGCTTCAGGGCGGGGACCGGGGAGCTGTTTTTT
>TRBV6-1|TRBJ2-1|NA|TRBD2
CASSAWTSGNNEQFF
TGTGCCAGCAGTGCTTGGACTAGCGGAAACAATGAGCAGTTCTTC
>TRBV5-5|TRBJ2-7|NA|NA
CASRPEERAYEQYF
TGTGCCAGCAGACCGGAGGAACGGGCCTACGAGCAGTACTTC
>TRBV5-6|TRBJ2-5|NA|NA
CASSYLGTQYF
TGTGCCAGCAGCTACCTGGGGACCCAGTACTTC
>TRBV2|TRBJ1-4|NA|TRBD1
CASSEGQTTTNEKLFF
TGTGCCAGCAGTGAGGGACAGACTACAACTAATGAAAAACTGTTTTTT
>TRBV9|TRBJ2-1|NA|TRBD2
CASSTTSGSFEQFF
TGTGCCAGCAGCACGACTAGCGGGAGTTTTGAGCAGTTCTTC
>TRBV23-1|TRBJ2-7|NA|TRBD1
CASPARRTGAPYEQYF
TGCGCCAGCCCAGCCCGTCGGACAGGGGCCCCCTACGAGCAGTACTTC
>TRBV28|TRBJ2-5|NA|NA
CASSDRSGETQYF
TGTGCCAGCAGTGACCGATCCGGGGAGACCCAGTACTTC
>TRBV6-6|TRBJ1-1|once|TRBD1
CATLYRGGATEAFF
TGTGCCACCTTATACAGGGGAGGAGCCACTGAAGCTTTCTTT
>TRBV7-3|TRBJ2-3|NA|TRBD2
CASSRRTSGRVDTQYF
TGTGCCAGCAGCCGTCGGACTAGCGGGAGGGTGGATACGCAGTATTTT
>TRBV15|TRBJ2-7|NA|NA
CATSRDDPSREQYF
TGTGCCACCAGCAGAGATGATCCCAGTCGGGAGCAGTACTTC
>TRBV9|TRBJ2-3|NA|TRBD1
CASLGQGEGEPSTDTQYF
TGTGCCAGCCTGGGACAGGGGGAGGGAGAGCCCAGCACAGATACGCAGTATTTT
>TRBV14|TRBJ1-1|NA|NA
CASSLNRADTEAFF
TGTGCCAGCAGCCTCAACAGGGCGGACACTGAAGCTTTCTTT
>TRBV5-4|TRBJ1-2|NA|NA
CASSQQEYGYTF
TGTGCCAGCAGTCAACAGGAATATGGCTACACCTTC
>TRBV7-8|TRBJ2-3|NA|NA
CASSPWTHSRKYQSTDTQYF
TGTGCCAGCAGCCCCTGGACTCATAGTCGCAAATACCAAAGCACAGATACGCAGTATTTT
>TRBV7-3|TRBJ2-2|NA|TRBD1
CASSPDRAPAELFF
TGTGCCAGCAGCCCAGACAGGGCCCCAGCGGAGCTGTTTTTT
>TRBV4-3|TRBJ1-2|once|NA
CASSQEVSDYGYTF
TGCGCCAGCAGCCAGGAGGTGTCCGACTATGGCTACACCTTC
>TRBV5-1|TRBJ2-1|NA|NA
CASRGPGYRGYNEQFF
TGCGCCAGCAGGGGTCCCGGTTACCGGGGCTACAATGAGCAGTTCTTC
>TRBV5-1|TRBJ2-2|NA|TRBD1
CASSGGQGPNTGELFF
TGCGCCAGCAGCGGGGGACAGGGGCCGAACACCGGGGAGCTGTTTTTT
>TRBV20-1|TRBJ2-7|NA|NA
CSATVYEQYF
TGCAGTGCTACGGTCTACGAGCAGTACTTC
>TRBV7-2|TRBJ2-2|NA|TRBD1
CASRRQGAGTGELFF
TGTGCCAGCAGAAGACAGGGGGCGGGCACCGGGGAGCTGTTTTTT
>TRBV27|TRBJ2-6|NA|NA
CASSLQGGSGANVLTF
TGTGCCAGCAGTTTACAGGGAGGCTCTGGGGCCAACGTCCTGACTTTC